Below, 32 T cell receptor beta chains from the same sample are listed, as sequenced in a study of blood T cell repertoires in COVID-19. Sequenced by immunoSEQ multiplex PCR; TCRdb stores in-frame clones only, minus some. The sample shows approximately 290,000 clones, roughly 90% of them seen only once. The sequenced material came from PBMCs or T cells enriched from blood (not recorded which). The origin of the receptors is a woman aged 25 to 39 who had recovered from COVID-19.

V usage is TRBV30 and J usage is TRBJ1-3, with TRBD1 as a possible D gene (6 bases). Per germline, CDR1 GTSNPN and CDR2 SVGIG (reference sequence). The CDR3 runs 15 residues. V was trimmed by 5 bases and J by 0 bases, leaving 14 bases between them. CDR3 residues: CAWHTGTYSGNTIYF. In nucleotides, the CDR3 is TGTGCCTGGCACACAGGGACCTACTCTGGAAACACCATATATTTT.

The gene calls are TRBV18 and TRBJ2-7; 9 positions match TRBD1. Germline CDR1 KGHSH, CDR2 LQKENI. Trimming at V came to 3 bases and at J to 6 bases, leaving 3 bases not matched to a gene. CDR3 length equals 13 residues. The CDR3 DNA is TGTGCCAGCTCACCCGGACAGGGGCGCGAGCAGTACTTC. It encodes CASSPGQGREQYF.

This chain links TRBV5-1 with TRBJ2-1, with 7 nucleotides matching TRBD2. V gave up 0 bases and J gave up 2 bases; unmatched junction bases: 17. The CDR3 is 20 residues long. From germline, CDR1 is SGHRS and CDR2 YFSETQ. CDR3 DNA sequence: TGCGCCAGCAGCTTGGTGTCTAGCGGCCGGTACGTACCAACCTACAATGAGCAGTTCTTC. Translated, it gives CASSLVSSGRYVPTYNEQFF.

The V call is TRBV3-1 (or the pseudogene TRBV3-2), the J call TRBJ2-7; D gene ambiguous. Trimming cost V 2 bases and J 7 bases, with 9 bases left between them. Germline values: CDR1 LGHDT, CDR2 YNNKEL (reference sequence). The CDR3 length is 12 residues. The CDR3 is CASSQSLLEQYF. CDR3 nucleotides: TGTGCCAGCAGCCAATCTCTGTTGGAGCAGTACTTC.

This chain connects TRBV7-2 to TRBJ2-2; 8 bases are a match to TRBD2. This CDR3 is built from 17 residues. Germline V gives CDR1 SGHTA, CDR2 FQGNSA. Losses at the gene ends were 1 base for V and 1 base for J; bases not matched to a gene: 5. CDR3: CASSLGRLAGNTGELFF. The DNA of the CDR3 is TGTGCCAGCAGCTTAGGAAGGCTAGCGGGGAACACCGGGGAGCTGTTTTTT.

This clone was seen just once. DNA for the CDR3: TGCGCCAGCAGCCCCTCCCCTAGCGGGAGTGCCAAAAACATTCAGTACTTC. Protein sequence: CASSPSPSGSAKNIQYF. The genes are TRBV4-1 and TRBJ2-4; 10 positions match TRBD2. Losses at the gene ends were 4 bases for V and 1 base for J; bases not matched to a gene: 7. Per germline, CDR1 MGHRA and CDR2 YSYEKL. CDR3 length equals 17 residues.

The CDR3 DNA is TGTGCCAGCACCCGGAGATTAGCGGGAAACAATGAGCAGTTCTTC. It codes for CASTRRLAGNNEQFF. The rearrangement joins TRBV28 to TRBJ2-1, with 8 nucleotides matching TRBD2. Germline CDR1 MDHEN, CDR2 SYDVKM. The V gene end was trimmed by 7 bases and the J gene end by 5 bases; junction bases not matched to a gene: 10. CDR3 size: 15 residues.

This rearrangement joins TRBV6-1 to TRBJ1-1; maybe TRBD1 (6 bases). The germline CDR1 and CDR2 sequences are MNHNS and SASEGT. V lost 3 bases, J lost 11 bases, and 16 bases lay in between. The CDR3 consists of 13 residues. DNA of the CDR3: TGTGCCAGCAGTGATCAGGGGCGCAAAAACGCTTTCTTT. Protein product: CASSDQGRKNAFF.

The CDR3 DNA follows: TGTGCCAGCAGCTTAGCAGGGGACGGGACCCAGTACTTC. Its protein product is CASSLAGDGTQYF. The chain uses TRBV7-3 and TRBJ2-5, with D tentatively TRBD1 (6 bases). Germline values: CDR1 SGHTA, CDR2 FQGTGA. V lost 2 bases to trimming and J lost 7 bases, with 11 bases between them. The CDR3 sequence is 13 residues long.

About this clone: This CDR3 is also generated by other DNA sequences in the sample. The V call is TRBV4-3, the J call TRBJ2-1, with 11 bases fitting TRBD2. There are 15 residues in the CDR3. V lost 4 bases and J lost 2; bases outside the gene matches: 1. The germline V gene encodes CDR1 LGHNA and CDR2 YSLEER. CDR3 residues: CASSPGLAAYNEQFF. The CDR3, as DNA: TGCGCCAGCAGCCCGGGACTAGCGGCCTACAATGAGCAGTTCTTC.

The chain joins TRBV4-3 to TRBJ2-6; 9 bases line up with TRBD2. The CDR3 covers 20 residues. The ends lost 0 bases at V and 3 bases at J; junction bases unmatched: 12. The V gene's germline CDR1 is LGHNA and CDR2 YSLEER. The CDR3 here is CASSQEGGLAGSFGANVLTF. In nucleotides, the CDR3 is TGCGCCAGCAGCCAAGAAGGTGGGCTAGCGGGGTCCTTTGGGGCCAACGTCCTGACTTTC.

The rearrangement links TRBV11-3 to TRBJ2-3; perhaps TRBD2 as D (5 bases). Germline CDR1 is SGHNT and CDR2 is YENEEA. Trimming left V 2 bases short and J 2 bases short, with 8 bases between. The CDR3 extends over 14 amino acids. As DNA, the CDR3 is TGTGCCAGCAGCTTAAGCGGCTTCACAGATACGCAGTATTTT. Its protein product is CASSLSGFTDTQYF.

Here the CDR3 DNA reads TGTGCCAGCTCACCAGACAGGGTCGGCTACACCTTC. Its protein is CASSPDRVGYTF. This chain joins TRBV18 and TRBJ1-2; TRBD1 matches 7 bases. Unmatched junction bases numbered 2, after V lost 2 bases and J lost 8 bases. The CDR3 is 12 amino acids. The V gene's germline CDR1 is KGHSH and CDR2 LQKENI.

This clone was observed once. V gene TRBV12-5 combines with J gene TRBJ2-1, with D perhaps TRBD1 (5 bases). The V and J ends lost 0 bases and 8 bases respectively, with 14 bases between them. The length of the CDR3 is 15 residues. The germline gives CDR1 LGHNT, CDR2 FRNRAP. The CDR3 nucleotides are TGTGCTAGTGGTTTGGTTGCAGGGATTGGGTATGAGCAGTTCTTC. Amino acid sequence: CASGLVAGIGYEQFF.

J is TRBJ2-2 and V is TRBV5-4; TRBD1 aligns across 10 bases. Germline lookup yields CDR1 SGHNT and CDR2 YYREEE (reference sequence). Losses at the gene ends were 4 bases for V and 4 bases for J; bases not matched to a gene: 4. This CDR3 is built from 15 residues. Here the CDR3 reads CASSRTGGFTGELFF. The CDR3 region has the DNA TGTGCCAGCAGCCGGACAGGGGGATTCACCGGGGAGCTGTTTTTT.

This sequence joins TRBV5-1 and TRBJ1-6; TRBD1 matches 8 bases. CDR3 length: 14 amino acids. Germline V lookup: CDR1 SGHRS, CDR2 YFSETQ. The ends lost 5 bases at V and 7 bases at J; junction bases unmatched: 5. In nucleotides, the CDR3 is TGCGCCAGCAGACAGGACAGGGCCAATTCACCCCTCCACTTT. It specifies CASRQDRANSPLHF.

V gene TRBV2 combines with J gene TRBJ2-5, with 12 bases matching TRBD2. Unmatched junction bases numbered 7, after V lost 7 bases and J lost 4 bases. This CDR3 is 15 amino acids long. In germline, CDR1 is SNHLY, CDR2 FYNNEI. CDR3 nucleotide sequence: TGTGCCAGCACTGAGGCACTAGCGGGAGGAGAGACCCAGTACTTC. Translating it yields CASTEALAGGETQYF.

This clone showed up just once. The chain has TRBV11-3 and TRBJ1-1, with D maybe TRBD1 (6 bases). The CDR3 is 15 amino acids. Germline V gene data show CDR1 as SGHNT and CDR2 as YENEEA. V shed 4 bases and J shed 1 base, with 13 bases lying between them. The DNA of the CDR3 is TGTGCCAGCAGCTCATCGACAGGTTCGAACACTGAAGCTTTCTTT. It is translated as CASSSSTGSNTEAFF.

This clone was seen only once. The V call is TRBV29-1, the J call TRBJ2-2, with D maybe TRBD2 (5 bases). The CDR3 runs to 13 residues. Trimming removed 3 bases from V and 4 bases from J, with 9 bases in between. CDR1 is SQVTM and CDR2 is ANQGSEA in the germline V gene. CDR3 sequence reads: CSVEVRVTGELFF. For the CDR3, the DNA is TGCAGCGTTGAGGTGCGGGTCACCGGGGAGCTGTTTTTT.

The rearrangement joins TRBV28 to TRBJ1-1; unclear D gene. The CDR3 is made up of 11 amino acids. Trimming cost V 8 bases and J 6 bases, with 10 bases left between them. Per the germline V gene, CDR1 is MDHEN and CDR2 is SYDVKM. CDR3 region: CASPAGPEAFF. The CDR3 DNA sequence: TGTGCCAGCCCTGCGGGTCCTGAAGCTTTCTTT.

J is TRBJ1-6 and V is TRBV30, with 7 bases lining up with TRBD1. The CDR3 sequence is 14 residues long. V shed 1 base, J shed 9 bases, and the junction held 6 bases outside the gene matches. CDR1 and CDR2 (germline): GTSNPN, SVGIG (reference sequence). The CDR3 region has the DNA TGTGCCTGGAGTGGGAGCAGGGGGAGTTCACCCCTCCACTTT. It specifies CAWSGSRGSSPLHF.

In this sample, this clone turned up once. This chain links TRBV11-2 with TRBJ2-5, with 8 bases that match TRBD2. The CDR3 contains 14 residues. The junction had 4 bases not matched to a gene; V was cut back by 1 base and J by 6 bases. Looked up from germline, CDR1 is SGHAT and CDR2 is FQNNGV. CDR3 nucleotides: TGTGCCAGCAGCTTAGCCACGGGAGGGAAGACCCAGTACTTC. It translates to CASSLATGGKTQYF.

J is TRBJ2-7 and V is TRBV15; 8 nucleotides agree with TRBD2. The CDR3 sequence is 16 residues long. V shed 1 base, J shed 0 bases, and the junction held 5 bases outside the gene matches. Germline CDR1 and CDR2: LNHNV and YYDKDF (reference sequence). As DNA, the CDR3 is TGTGCCACCAGCAGAGCTGGGAGCGGGAGCTCCTACGAGCAGTACTTC. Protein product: CATSRAGSGSSYEQYF.

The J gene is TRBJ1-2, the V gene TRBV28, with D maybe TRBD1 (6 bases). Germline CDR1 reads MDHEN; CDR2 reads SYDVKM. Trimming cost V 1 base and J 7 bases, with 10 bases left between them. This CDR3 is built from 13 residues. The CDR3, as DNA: TGTGCCAGCAGTTTATTGGGGGCGGGTGGCTACACCTTC. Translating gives CASSLLGAGGYTF.

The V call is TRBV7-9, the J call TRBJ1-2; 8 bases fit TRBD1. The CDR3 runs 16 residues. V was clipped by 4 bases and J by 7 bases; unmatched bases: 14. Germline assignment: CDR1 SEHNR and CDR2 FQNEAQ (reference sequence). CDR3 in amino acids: CASSSRQGSEGTGYTF. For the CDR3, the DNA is TGTGCCAGCAGCTCCCGACAGGGGTCGGAAGGGACTGGCTACACCTTC.

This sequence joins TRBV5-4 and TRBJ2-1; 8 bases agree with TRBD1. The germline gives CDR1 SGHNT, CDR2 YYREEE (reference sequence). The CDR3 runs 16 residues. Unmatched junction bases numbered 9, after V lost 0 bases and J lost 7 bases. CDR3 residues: CASSLADRGLVNEQFF. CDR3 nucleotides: TGTGCCAGCAGCTTGGCCGACAGGGGATTAGTAAATGAGCAGTTCTTC.

CDR3 nucleotides: TGTGCCTGGAGTTCAGGGGCCACCTACGAGCAGTACTTC. This translates into CAWSSGATYEQYF. The genes are TRBV30 and TRBJ2-7; weak D call: TRBD1 (6 bases). Trimming removed 2 bases from V and 2 bases from J, with 10 bases in between. The V gene's germline CDR1 is GTSNPN and CDR2 SVGIG (reference sequence). This CDR3 region has 13 residues.

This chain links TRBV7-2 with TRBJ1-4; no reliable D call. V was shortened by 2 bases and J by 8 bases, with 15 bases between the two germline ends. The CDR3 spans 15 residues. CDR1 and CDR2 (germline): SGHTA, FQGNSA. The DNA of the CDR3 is TGTGCCAGCAGCTTAAATGGCGTTTACAGCGAAAAACTGTTTTTT. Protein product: CASSLNGVYSEKLFF.

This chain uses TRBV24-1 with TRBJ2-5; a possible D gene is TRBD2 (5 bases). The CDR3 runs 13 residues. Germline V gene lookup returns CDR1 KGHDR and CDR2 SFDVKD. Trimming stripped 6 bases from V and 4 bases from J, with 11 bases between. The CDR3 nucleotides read TGTGCCACCAGTATAGGAGGTCCAGAGACCCAGTACTTC. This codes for CATSIGGPETQYF.

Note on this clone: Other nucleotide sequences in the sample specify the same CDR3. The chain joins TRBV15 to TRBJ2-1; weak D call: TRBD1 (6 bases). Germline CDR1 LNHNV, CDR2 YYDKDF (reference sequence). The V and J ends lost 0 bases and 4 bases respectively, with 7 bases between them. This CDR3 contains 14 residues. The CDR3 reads CATSRDRGYNEQFF. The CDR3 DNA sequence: TGTGCCACCAGCAGAGATAGGGGGTACAATGAGCAGTTCTTC.

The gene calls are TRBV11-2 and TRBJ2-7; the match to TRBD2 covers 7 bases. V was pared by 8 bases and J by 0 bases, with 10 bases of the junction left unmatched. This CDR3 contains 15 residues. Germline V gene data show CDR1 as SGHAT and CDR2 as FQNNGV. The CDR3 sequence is CASRRLADSSYEQYF. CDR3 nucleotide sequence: TGTGCCAGCCGCAGGCTAGCGGATTCCTCCTACGAGCAGTACTTC.

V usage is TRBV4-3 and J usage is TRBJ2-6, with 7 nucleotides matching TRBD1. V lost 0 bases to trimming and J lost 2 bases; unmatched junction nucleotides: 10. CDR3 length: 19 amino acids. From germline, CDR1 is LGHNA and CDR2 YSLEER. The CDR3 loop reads CASSQDSMTGPAGANVLTF. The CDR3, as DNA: TGCGCCAGCAGCCAAGATAGTATGACAGGGCCGGCTGGGGCCAACGTCCTGACTTTC.